These 12 T cell receptor beta chains originate from one sample sequenced in a study of monozygotic twins with inflammatory bowel disease. Reprocessing the 5' RACE reads, TCRdb reports a single entry for every CDR3 protein and omits DNA. The table for this sample gives roughly 330,000 distinct CDR3 sequences. The sample was blood. The origin of the receptors is a human donor with ulcerative colitis or Crohn's disease, or a healthy co-twin of an affected twin (not recorded which).

This chain links TRBV4-1 with TRBJ1-1; TCRdb outputs TRBD1, but without DNA this stays unchecked. The CDR3 spans 15 residues. CDR1 and CDR2 from the germline V gene are MGHRA and YSYEKL. The CDR3 reads CASSRPGGVDTEAFF.

The chain employs TRBV18 and TRBJ2-5; TCRdb gives TRBD2 as the D gene, but with no DNA this cannot be confirmed. CDR3 length: 20 residues. Germline CDR1 and CDR2: KGHSH and LQKENI. The CDR3 protein is CASSPRGTGGTSSIQETQYF.

This chain uses TRBV14 with TRBJ1-2; with no DNA, the TCRdb D assignment of TRBD1 cannot be verified. The germline V gene encodes CDR1 SGHDN and CDR2 FVKESK. The CDR3 covers 18 residues. This CDR3 reads CASSSWNPRDRGSDGYTF.

V usage is TRBV28 and J usage is TRBJ2-4. This CDR3 contains 15 residues. The germline V gene has CDR1 MDHEN and CDR2 SYDVKM. The CDR3 here is CASTTQARNKNIQYF.

This rearrangement joins TRBV7-9 to TRBJ2-5; there is no DNA to check the TCRdb D call of TRBD2. CDR1 is SEHNR and CDR2 is FQNEAQ in the germline V gene (reference sequence). This CDR3 has 16 residues. This CDR3 is CASSSLRTSGVETQYF. Filled out from reference TRBV7-9 and TRBJ2-5, the complete variable domain reads DTGVSQNPRHKITKRGQNVTFRCDPISEHNRLYWYRQTLGQGPEFLTYFQNEAQLEKSRLLSDRFSAERPKGSFSTLEIQRTEQGDSAMYLCASSSLRTSGVETQYFGPGTRLLVL.

The CDR3 sequence is CASSLLSPGQGDNQPQHF. The chain couples TRBV27 to TRBJ1-5; TCRdb gives TRBD1 as the D gene, but with no DNA this cannot be confirmed. Per germline, CDR1 MNHEY and CDR2 SMNVEV (reference sequence). The CDR3 length is 18 residues.

This chain uses TRBV29-1 with TRBJ2-1. The germline V gene has CDR1 SQVTM and CDR2 ANQGSEA. CDR3 length: 12 residues. CDR3 amino acids: CSVEDQHDEQFF.

V is TRBV6-2 or TRBV6-3 and J is TRBJ2-7; TCRdb lists TRBD1, though no DNA is available to test this call. The CDR3 runs 15 residues. Germline values: CDR1 MNHEY, CDR2 SVGEGT. The CDR3 loop is CASSLDTIPYYEQYF.

CDR3 sequence reads: CASSFELAGGPGFTGELFF. This chain links TRBV5-1 with TRBJ2-2; TCRdb picks TRBD2, but there is no DNA to check that call. Per the germline V gene, CDR1 is SGHRS and CDR2 is YFSETQ. There are 19 residues in the CDR3.

The chain recombines TRBV6-1 with TRBJ1-4; TCRdb indicates TRBD1, and absent DNA this call remains unverified. The CDR3 length is 15 residues. Germline loops: CDR1 MNHNS, CDR2 SASEGT. The CDR3: CASSESGGRAEKLFF.

The chain combines TRBV7-2 with TRBJ1-1; the D gene TCRdb calls, TRBD1, cannot be checked with no DNA. The germline V gene has CDR1 SGHTA and CDR2 FQGNSA. The CDR3 totals 16 residues. The CDR3 here is CASNLPGPTTNTEAFF.

This CDR3 is CASSRLVGVPGELFF. V gene TRBV3-1 combines with J gene TRBJ2-2. The CDR3 sequence is 15 residues long. The germline V gene encodes CDR1 LGHDT and CDR2 YNNKEL (reference sequence).